A single sample gave rise to the 16 T cell receptor beta chains below, sequenced in a study of CD8 T cells in ankylosing spondylitis. From the 5' RACE reads, TCRdb called clonotypes with MiXCR, one entry per CDR3 protein. The sample carries fewer than 200,000 distinct CDR3 sequences, approximately 20% recorded once. Input material: blood, either unsorted or a sorted T cell fraction (not recorded which). The receptors here all came from a male donor with ankylosing spondylitis or in good health (not recorded which).

This clonotype was seen a handful of times. The V call is TRBV4-1, the J call TRBJ1-1; tentatively, D is TRBD1 (6 bases). This CDR3 comprises 18 residues. CDR1 and CDR2 (germline): MGHRA, YSYEKL. Trimming stripped 1 base from V and 1 base from J, with 19 bases between. The CDR3: CASSQVFLTGTQNTEAFF. The CDR3 DNA reads as TGCGCCAGCAGCCAAGTTTTCCTCACCGGGACACAGAACACTGAAGCTTTCTTT.

This chain joins TRBV19 and TRBJ1-4; D is ambiguous. Trimming took off 11 bases at V and 5 bases at J, with 9 bases between the two ends. Germline values: CDR1 LNHDA, CDR2 SQIVND (reference sequence). The CDR3 has 11 amino acids. The CDR3 DNA reads as TGTGCCTTCGTCTCAAATGAAAAACTGTTTTTT. Translation gives CAFVSNEKLFF.

This clonotype was seen repeatedly, ten times or more. V and J are TRBV10-3 and TRBJ2-3; TRBD1 matches 9 bases. V lost 5 bases to trimming and J lost 1 base; unmatched junction nucleotides: 4. CDR3 length: 15 residues. The germline CDR1 and CDR2 sequences are ENHRY and SYGVKD. Written as DNA, the CDR3 is TGTGCCATCAGTAGGGGACAGGGAGGCACAGATACGCAGTATTTT. This codes for CAISRGQGGTDTQYF.

This clonotype has ten or more counts. The genes are TRBV20-1 and TRBJ2-1, with D unclear. The CDR3 runs 12 residues. V shed 2 bases and J shed 10 bases, with 12 bases lying between them. Germline V gene sequence: CDR1 DFQATT, CDR2 SNEGSKA (reference sequence). CDR3 DNA sequence: TGCAGTGCTAGAAACGAGATAGACGAGCAGTTCTTC. It yields the protein CSARNEIDEQFF.

As concerns this clonotype: A junction end diverges from the germline sequence, so it may reflect a read error. The CDR3 DNA reads as TGTACCAGCAGTCAGACTAGCGGGAGGTTCCGATCCTACAATGAGCAGTTCTTC. The encoded protein is CTSSQTSGRFRSYNEQFF. The chain combines TRBV3-1 with TRBJ2-1; 13 bases align to TRBD2. The CDR3 has 18 amino acids. Germline loops: CDR1 LGHDT, CDR2 YNNKEL (reference sequence).

The chain has TRBV6-4 and TRBJ1-5, with D unclear. This CDR3 has 13 amino acids. The germline gives CDR1 MRHNA, CDR2 SNTAGT. V was trimmed by 2 bases and J by 6 bases, leaving 8 bases between them. The chain's CDR3 is CASSDKIGQPQHF. In DNA form, the CDR3 reads TGTGCCAGCAGTGACAAGATCGGTCAGCCCCAGCATTTT.

The chain uses TRBV29-1 and TRBJ1-3; D gene ambiguous. Trimming stripped 8 bases from V and 0 bases from J, with 8 bases between. The CDR3 sequence is 12 residues long. Germline-derived CDR1 and CDR2 are SQVTM and ANQGSEA. CDR3 loop: CSSKDSGNTIYF. CDR3 sequence (DNA): TGCAGCTCAAAAGACTCTGGAAACACCATATATTTT. Full variable domain (missing parts from reference TRBV29-1 and TRBJ1-3): SAVISQKPSRDICQRGTSLTIQCQVDSQVTMMFWYRQQPGQSLTLIATANQGSEATYESGFVIDKFPISRPNLTFSTLTVSNMSPEDSSIYLCSSKDSGNTIYFGEGSWLTVV.

This clonotype was counted between two and nine times. The V and J genes are TRBV5-1 and TRBJ2-5; D remains ambiguous. The ends were cut back, 0 bases at V and 5 bases at J, with 14 bases in the middle. Germline CDR1 and CDR2: SGHRS and YFSETQ. The CDR3 is 15 residues long. Here the CDR3 DNA reads TGCGCCAGCAGCTTGGCCGGAAGGTTCTGGGAGACCCAGTACTTC. Amino acids: CASSLAGRFWETQYF.

This clonotype was recorded many times. The rearrangement joins TRBV29-1 to TRBJ2-3; 10 nucleotides align to TRBD2. Germline loops: CDR1 SQVTM, CDR2 ANQGSEA. CDR3 size: 16 residues. V was clipped by 3 bases and J by 3 bases; unmatched bases: 9. CDR3 loop: CSVDYLAGDSTDTQYF. The CDR3, as DNA: TGCAGCGTTGACTACCTAGCGGGAGACTCGACAGATACGCAGTATTTT.

The chain recombines TRBV30 with TRBJ2-3; TRBD2 matches at 11 bases. CDR1 GTSNPN and CDR2 SVGIG come from the germline V gene (reference sequence). V was clipped by 5 bases and J by 5 bases; unmatched bases: 3. The CDR3 extends over 13 amino acids. The CDR3 bases are TGTGCCTGGGGGACTAGCGGTAAAGATACGCAGTATTTT. Translating gives CAWGTSGKDTQYF.

This clonotype showed up many times. The chain recombines TRBV10-3 with TRBJ2-1, with D possibly matching TRBD2 (5 bases). Per germline, CDR1 ENHRY and CDR2 SYGVKD. Trimming cost V 0 bases and J 12 bases, with 15 bases left between them. The CDR3 extends over 14 amino acids. The CDR3 reads CAISESASRRGQFF. CDR3 coding DNA: TGTGCCATCAGTGAGTCTGCCAGCCGCCGGGGGCAGTTCTTC.

Ten or more counts support this clonotype. The rearrangement joins TRBV24-1 to TRBJ2-2; no firm D call. This CDR3 region has 14 residues. Between the trimmed V and J ends, which lost 0 bases and 6 bases, there was a span of 7 bases. Germline lookup yields CDR1 KGHDR and CDR2 SFDVKD. The CDR3 DNA sequence: TGTGCCACCAGTGATTTGGGCGGCTCCGGGGAGCTGTTTTTT. Its protein product is CATSDLGGSGELFF.

This clonotype occurred many times. The J gene is TRBJ2-1, the V gene TRBV20-1; the D is unclear. This CDR3 is 15 amino acids long. Trimming removed 0 bases at V and 0 bases at J, with 9 bases between. Germline loops: CDR1 DFQATT, CDR2 SNEGSKA (reference sequence). This CDR3 reads CSARDPSSSYNEQFF. In DNA form, the CDR3 reads TGCAGTGCTAGAGATCCCTCGAGCTCCTACAATGAGCAGTTCTTC.

This clonotype was found a few times. This chain joins TRBV6-2 or TRBV6-3 and TRBJ2-1; no clear D. The CDR3 has 15 amino acids. Germline lookup yields CDR1 MNHEY and CDR2 SVGEGT. V was trimmed by 6 bases and J by 0 bases, leaving 12 bases between them. CDR3 region: CASSLSLSSYNEQFF. As DNA, the CDR3 is TGTGCCAGCAGCCTGAGTCTGAGCTCCTACAATGAGCAGTTCTTC.

V gene TRBV7-3 combines with J gene TRBJ2-2, with D maybe TRBD2 (6 bases). This CDR3 has 15 residues. Trimming left V 3 bases short and J 4 bases short, with 12 bases between. Germline-derived CDR1 and CDR2 are SGHTA and FQGTGA. CDR3 sequence: CASSFSGSTTGELFF. CDR3 nucleotides: TGTGCCAGCAGCTTCTCCGGGAGCACCACCGGGGAGCTGTTTTTT.

This clonotype was observed a few times. The J gene is TRBJ2-1, the V gene TRBV20-1; a possible D gene is TRBD1 (5 bases). The CDR3 runs to 13 residues. V was trimmed by 0 bases and J by 6 bases, leaving 9 bases between them. CDR1 is DFQATT, CDR2 SNEGSKA, per germline (reference sequence). The CDR3 protein is CSARDRASNEQFF. In nucleotides, the CDR3 is TGCAGTGCTAGAGACAGGGCCTCCAATGAGCAGTTCTTC.